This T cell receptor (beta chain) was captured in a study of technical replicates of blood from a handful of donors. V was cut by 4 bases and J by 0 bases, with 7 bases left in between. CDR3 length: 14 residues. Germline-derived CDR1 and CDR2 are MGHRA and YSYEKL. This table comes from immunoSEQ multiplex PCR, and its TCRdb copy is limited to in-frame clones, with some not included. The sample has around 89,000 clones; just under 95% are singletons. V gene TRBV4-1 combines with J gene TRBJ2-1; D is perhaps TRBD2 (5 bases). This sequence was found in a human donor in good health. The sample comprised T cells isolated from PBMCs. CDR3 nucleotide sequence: TGCGCCAGCAGCCTAGGAGGCTCCTACAATGAGCAGTTCTTC. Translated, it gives CASSLGGSYNEQFF.